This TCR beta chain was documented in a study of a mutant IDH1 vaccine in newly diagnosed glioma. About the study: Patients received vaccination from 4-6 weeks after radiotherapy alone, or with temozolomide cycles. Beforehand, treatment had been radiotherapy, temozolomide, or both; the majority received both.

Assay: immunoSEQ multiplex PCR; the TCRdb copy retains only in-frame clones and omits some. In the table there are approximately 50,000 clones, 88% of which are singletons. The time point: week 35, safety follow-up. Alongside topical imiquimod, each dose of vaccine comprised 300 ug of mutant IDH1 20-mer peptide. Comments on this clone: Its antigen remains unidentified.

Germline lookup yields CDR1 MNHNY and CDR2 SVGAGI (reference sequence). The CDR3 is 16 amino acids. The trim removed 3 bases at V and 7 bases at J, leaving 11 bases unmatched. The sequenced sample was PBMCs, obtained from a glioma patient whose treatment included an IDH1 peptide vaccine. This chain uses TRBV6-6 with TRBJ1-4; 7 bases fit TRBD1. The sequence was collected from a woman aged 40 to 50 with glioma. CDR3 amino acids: CASSYLDRAEGEKLFF. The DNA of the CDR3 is TGTGCCAGCAGTTATCTTGACAGGGCCGAGGGTGAAAAACTGTTTTTT.